A single T cell receptor (beta chain) is shown here with its context. The data originate from a study of graft-versus-host responses after intestinal transplantation. Measured with immunoSEQ multiplex PCR; TCRdb has only the in-frame clones, and not every one. The data contain 12,000 or so clones, 80% to 85% of them singletons. The CDR3 extends over 14 amino acids. The germline gives CDR1 LNHDA, CDR2 SQIVND (reference sequence). With 2 bases clipped from V and 6 bases from J, the junction kept 5 bases outside the gene matches. This TCR was sampled from a human patient who received an intestinal transplant, so some T cells may come from the graft donor. The V and J genes are TRBV19 and TRBJ2-3; 7 bases line up with TRBD1. Material: PBMCs, obtained 494 days after intestinal transplant. In DNA, the CDR3 is TGTGCCAGTAGTATAAGTCTAGGGGGCGATACGCAGTATTTT. Its protein is CASSISLGGDTQYF.